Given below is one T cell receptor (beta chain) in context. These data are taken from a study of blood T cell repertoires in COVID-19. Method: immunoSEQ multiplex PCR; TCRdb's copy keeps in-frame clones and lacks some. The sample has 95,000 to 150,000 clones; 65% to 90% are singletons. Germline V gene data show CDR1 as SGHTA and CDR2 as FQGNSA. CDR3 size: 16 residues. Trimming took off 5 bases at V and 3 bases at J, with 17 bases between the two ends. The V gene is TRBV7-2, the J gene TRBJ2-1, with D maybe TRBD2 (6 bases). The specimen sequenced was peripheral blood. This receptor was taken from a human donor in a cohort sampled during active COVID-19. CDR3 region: CASSPRVAEIYNEQFF. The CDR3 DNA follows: TGTGCCAGCAGCCCCAGGGTAGCGGAGATCTACAATGAGCAGTTCTTC.